This TCR beta chain was captured in a study of CXCR3-negative and CXCR3-positive naive CD8 T cells. Note on this clonotype: Its antigen remains unknown.

The CDR3 covers 13 residues. Germline CDR1 is MNHEY and CDR2 is SMNVEV (reference sequence). The method, 5' RACE with UMI labels, was used to prepare the TRB cDNA libraries. TCRdb re-called the 5' RACE reads and gives one entry per CDR3 protein, without DNA. In total, the table holds 70,000 to 95,000 distinct CDR3 sequences. Study-level points and caveats: TCR interaction strength was inferred from TRB CDR3 physicochemistry, as CD5 matched across naive subsets.

The sequence came from a human donor in good health. Some clones in this sample may be carry-over from other donors' samples. The V gene is TRBV27, the J gene TRBJ1-6; the TCRdb call, TRBD1, lacks DNA for checking. The specimen sequenced was naive CXCR3- CD8+ T cells from blood. Subset meaning: CD45RO-CCR7+CD27+CD95- naive CD8+ T cells lacking CXCR3 (TNR3-). The CDR3 spells CARMTGKNSPLHF.